This T cell receptor (beta chain) is from a study of blood T cell repertoires in COVID-19. Overall study context: COVID-19 samples collected from the United States, Italy and Spain covered acute and convalescent phases. PBMCs, B-cell-depleted T cells, or T cells were the source of the cDNA or gDNA that made up the material.

In the source study's methods: Reference gene primer amplification gave nucleated cell count estimates. Assay: immunoSEQ multiplex PCR; the TCRdb copy retains only in-frame clones and omits some. D and trimming were read from the DNA, whereas the V and J calls and clone size are those reported in that table. The data show around 150,000 clones, approximately 88% seen once. Per germline, CDR1 MGHRA and CDR2 YSYEKL. The trim removed 3 bases at V and 7 bases at J, leaving 9 bases unmatched. CDR3 size: 15 residues. This clone appeared a few times. Sequenced material: peripheral blood. The chain couples TRBV4-1 to TRBJ2-7; 10 nucleotides align to TRBD2. This sequence originates from a man between 65 and 85 years old with acute or convalescent COVID-19. This chain's CDR3 is CASSQRTSGEGEQYF. The CDR3 DNA follows: TGCGCCAGCAGCCAGAGGACTAGCGGAGAGGGGGAGCAGTACTTC.